This T cell receptor beta chain was captured by sequencing in a study of tumor and adjacent non-tumor tissue in lung cancer. TCRbeta libraries were built with three rounds of nested PCR, modified from ARM-PCR. TCRdb reprocessed the multiplex PCR reads with MiXCR, giving one entry per CDR3 protein. The top ten hold 30% to 45% of the sample, which has around 99,000 distinct CDR3 sequences, more than 60% seen once. The germline gives CDR1 MNHEY, CDR2 SVGEGT. This CDR3 spans 15 amino acids. The template was RNA from unsorted bulk tissue. In its sample, this clonotype was seen once. Its antigen is still unknown. At one boundary the junction diverges from the germline segment, which might be a read error. General study findings and limits: Significantly higher TCR diversity was found in tumor than normal lung. In normal lung, the top 100 clones were significantly more dominant than in tumor.

The TCR comes from a woman aged 55 to 70 with non-small cell lung cancer. Sequencing used lung tumor tissue. This sequence joins TRBV6-2 or TRBV6-3 and TRBJ1-2; D possibly corresponds to TRBD1 (6 bases). CDR3 nucleotide sequence: TGTGCCAGCAGTTACTCACCTGACAGGCCCCATGGCTGCACCTTC. Translated: CASSYSPDRPHGCTF.